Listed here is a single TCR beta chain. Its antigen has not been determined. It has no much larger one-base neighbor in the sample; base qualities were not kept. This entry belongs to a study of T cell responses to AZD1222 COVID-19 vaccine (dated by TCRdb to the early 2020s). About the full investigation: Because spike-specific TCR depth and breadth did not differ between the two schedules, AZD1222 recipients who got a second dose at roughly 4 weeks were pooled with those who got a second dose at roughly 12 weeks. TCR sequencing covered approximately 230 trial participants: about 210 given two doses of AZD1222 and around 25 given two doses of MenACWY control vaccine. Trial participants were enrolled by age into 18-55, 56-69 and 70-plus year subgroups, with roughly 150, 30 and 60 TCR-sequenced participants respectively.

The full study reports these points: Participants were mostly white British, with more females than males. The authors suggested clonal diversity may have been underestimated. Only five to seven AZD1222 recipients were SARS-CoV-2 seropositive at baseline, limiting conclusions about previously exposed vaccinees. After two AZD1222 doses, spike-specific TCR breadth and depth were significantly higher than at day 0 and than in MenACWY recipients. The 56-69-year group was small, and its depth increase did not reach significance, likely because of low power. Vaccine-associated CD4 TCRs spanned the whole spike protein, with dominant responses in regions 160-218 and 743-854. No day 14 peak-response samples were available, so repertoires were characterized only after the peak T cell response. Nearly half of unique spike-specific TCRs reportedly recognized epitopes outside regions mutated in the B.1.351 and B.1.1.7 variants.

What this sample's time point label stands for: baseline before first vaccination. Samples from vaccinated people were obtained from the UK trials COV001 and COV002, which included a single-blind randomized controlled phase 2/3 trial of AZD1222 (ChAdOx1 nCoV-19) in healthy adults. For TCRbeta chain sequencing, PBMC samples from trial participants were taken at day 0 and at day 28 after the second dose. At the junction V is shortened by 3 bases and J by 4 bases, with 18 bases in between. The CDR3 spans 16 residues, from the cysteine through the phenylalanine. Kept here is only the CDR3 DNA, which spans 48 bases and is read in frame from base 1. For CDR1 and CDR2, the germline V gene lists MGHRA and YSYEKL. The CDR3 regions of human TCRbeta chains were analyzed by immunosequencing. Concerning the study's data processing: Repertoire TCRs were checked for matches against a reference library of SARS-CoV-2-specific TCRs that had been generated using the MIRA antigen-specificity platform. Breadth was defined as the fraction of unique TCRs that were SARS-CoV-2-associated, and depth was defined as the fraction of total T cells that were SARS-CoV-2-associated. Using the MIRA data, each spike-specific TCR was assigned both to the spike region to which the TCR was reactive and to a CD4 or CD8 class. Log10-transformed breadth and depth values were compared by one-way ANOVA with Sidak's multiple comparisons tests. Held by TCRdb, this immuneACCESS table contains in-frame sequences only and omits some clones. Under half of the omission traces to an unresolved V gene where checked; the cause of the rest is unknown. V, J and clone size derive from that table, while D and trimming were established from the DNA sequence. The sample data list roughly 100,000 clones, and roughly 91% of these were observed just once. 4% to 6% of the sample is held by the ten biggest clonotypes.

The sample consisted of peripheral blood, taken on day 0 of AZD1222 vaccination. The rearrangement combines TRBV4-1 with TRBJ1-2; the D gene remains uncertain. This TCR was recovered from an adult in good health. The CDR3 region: CASSHLGRQVAYGYTF. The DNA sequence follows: TGCGCCAGCAGCCACCTGGGGAGGCAGGTCGCCTATGGCTACACCTTC.